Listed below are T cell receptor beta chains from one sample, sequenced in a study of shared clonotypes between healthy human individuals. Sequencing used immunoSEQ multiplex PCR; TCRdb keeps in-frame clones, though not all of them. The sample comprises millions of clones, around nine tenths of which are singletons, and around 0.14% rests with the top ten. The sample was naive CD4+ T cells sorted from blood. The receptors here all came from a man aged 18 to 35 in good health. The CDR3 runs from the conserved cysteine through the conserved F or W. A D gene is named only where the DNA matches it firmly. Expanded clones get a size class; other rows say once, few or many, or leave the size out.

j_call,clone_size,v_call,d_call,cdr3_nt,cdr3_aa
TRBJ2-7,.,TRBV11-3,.,TGTGCCAGCAGCTGGGGCGAGCAGTACTTC,CASSWGEQYF
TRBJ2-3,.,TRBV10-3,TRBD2,TGTGCCAGCTGGGACTACCCAGTACTTAGCACAGATACGCAGTATTTT,CASWDYPVLSTDTQYF
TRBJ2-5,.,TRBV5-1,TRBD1,TGCGCCAGCAGCTTGGAGAAGGGGGCCGGGGAGACCCAGTACTTC,CASSLEKGAGETQYF
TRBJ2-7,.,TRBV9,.,TGTGCCAGCAGCGCAGGGACTCAGAGCTCCTACGAGCAGTACTTC,CASSAGTQSSYEQYF
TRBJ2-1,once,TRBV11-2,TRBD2,TGTGCCAGCAGCTTAGGGCTAGCGGGAGGGTTCCCCTACAATGAGCAGTTCTTC,CASSLGLAGGFPYNEQFF
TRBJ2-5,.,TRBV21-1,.,TGTGCCAGCAGATCTACCGGGAGGACGGAGGAGACCCAGTACTTC,CASRSTGRTEETQYF
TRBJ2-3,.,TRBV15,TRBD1,TGTGCCACCAGCAGAGCTGCCCCGGGACAGGGTACAGATACGCAGTATTTT,CATSRAAPGQGTDTQYF
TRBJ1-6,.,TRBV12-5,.,TGTGCTAGTGGTTTGGTACAAGGACCCTTGGGCAATTCACCCCTCCACTTT,CASGLVQGPLGNSPLHF
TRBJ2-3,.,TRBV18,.,TGTGCCAGCTCACCAAAGGACGGTAGCACAGATACGCAGTATTTT,CASSPKDGSTDTQYF
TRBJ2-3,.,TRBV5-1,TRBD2,TGCGCCAGCAGCCAAACCGGGACTAGCGGCACAGATACGCAGTATTTT,CASSQTGTSGTDTQYF
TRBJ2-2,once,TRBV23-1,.,TGCGCCAGCAGTCAATCACCGGGGGAGCTGTTTTTT,CASSQSPGELFF
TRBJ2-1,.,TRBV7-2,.,TGTGCCAGCACCCCGGATAGCTCCTACAATGAGCAGTTCTTC,CASTPDSSYNEQFF
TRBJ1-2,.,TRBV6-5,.,TGTGCCAGCAGACTCAGGCGAGAGGATGGCTACACCTTC,CASRLRREDGYTF
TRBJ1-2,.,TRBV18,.,TGTGCCAGCTCACCGGCGGACAGTGGACGGGGCTACACCTTC,CASSPADSGRGYTF
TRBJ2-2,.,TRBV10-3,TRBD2,TGTGCCATCGGGGAGGGAACCGGGGAGCTGTTTTTT,CAIGEGTGELFF
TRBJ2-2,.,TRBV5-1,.,TGCGCCAGCAGCTTGGAAGGCCCGGGAGCCACCGGGGAGCTGTTTTTT,CASSLEGPGATGELFF
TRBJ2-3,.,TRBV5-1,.,TGCGCCAGCAGCCAAGACCCAGGGACAGATACGCAGTATTTT,CASSQDPGTDTQYF
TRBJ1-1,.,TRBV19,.,TGTGCCAGTAGTCAGGAGTCGAACACTGAAGCTTTCTTT,CASSQESNTEAFF
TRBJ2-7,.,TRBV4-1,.,TGCGCCAGCAGCCAAGATCGAGGCAGGGTTTACGAGCAGTACTTC,CASSQDRGRVYEQYF
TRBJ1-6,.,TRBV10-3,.,TGTGCCATCAGTCGGGGGACCTTAAACACGAATTCACCCCTCCACTTT,CAISRGTLNTNSPLHF
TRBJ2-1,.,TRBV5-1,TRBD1,TGCGCCAGCAGGATGACAGGGGGCTACAATGAGCAGTTCTTC,CASRMTGGYNEQFF
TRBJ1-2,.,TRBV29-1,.,TGCAGCGTTGACTTGGCAGGGAGGTATGGCTACACCTTC,CSVDLAGRYGYTF
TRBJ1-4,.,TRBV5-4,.,TGTGCCAGCAGCTTGGTTGGGGGGTCTAATGAAAAACTGTTTTTT,CASSLVGGSNEKLFF
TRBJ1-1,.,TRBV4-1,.,TGCGCCAGCAGCCAAGAGAGAATCAGGGAAGCTTTCTTT,CASSQERIREAFF
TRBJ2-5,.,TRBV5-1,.,TGCGCCAGCAGCTACACCGGGACGGTACAAGAGACCCAGTACTTC,CASSYTGTVQETQYF
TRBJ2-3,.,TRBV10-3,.,TGTGCCATCGGGCCCTCAGATACGCAGTATTTT,CAIGPSDTQYF
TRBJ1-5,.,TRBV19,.,TGTGCCAGTAGTATAAGGGGGGGGAGCAATCAGCCCCAGCATTTT,CASSIRGGSNQPQHF
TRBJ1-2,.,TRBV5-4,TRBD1,TGTGCCAGCTACAGGTACCACGGGACAGGGTATGGCTACACCTTC,CASYRYHGTGYGYTF
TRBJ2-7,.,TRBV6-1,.,TGTGCCAGCAGTGAAGAGGGATGGAACTACGAGCAGTACTTC,CASSEEGWNYEQYF
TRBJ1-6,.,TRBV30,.,TGTGCCTGGAGTACGGAAGGCTCCTATAATTCACCCCTCCACTTT,CAWSTEGSYNSPLHF
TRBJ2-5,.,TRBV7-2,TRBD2,TGTGCCAGCAGCTTAGATAGTACTAGCGTTGAGACCCAGTACTTC,CASSLDSTSVETQYF